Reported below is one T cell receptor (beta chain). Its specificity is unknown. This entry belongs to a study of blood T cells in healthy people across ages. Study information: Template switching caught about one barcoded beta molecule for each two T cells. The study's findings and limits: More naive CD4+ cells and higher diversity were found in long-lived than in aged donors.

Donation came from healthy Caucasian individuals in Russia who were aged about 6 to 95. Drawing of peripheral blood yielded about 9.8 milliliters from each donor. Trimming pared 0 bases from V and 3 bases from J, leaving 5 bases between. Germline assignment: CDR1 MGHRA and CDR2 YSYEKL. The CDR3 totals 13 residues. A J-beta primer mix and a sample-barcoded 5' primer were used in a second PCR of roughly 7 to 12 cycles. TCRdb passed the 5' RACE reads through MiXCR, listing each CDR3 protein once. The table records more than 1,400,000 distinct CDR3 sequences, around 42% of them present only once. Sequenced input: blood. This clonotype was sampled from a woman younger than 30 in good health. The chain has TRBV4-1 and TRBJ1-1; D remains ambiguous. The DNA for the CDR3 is TGCGCCAGCAGCCAAGAAGTACACACTGAAGCTTTCTTT. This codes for CASSQEVHTEAFF.